The count of the clone carrying this T cell receptor beta chain is one. The sample is drawn from a study of blood T cell repertoires in COVID-19. Sequenced by immunoSEQ multiplex PCR; TCRdb stores in-frame clones only, minus some. The table has 150,000 or so clones, approximately 88% seen once. This receptor was obtained from a man in his sixties or seventies who had been exposed to COVID-19. Sequenced: PBMCs or T cells enriched from blood (not recorded which).

CDR3 DNA sequence: TGTGCCAGCAGCGAGGGGGGGGTGCAGGAGCCCCAGCATTTT. Translated, it gives CASSEGGVQEPQHF. V is TRBV7-2 and J is TRBJ1-5, with D possibly being TRBD1 (6 bases). The germline CDR1 and CDR2 sequences are SGHTA and FQGNSA. The V and J ends lost 5 bases and 8 bases respectively, with 16 bases between them. The CDR3 has 14 residues.